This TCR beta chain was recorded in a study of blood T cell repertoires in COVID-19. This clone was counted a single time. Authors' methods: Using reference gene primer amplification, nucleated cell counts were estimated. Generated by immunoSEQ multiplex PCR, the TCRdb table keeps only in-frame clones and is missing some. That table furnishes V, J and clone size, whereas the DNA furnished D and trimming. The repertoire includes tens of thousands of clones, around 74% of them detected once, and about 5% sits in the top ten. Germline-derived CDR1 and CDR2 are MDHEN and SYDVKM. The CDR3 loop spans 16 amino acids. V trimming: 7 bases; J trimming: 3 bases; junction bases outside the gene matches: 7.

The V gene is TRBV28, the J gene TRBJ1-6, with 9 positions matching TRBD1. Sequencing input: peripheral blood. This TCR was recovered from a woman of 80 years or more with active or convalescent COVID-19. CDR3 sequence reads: CASTGQGSRYNSPLHF. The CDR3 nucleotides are TGTGCCAGCACGGGACAGGGCTCACGCTATAATTCACCCCTCCACTTT.